This T cell receptor (beta chain) was recovered during a study of CD8 T cells in ankylosing spondylitis. Study results and caveats: Reports of some motif variants in reactive arthritis synovial fluid and blood predate this one. From matched ankylosing spondylitis synovial fluid, disease-linked clones were reportedly recovered at significantly enriched levels. Within ankylosing spondylitis blood, a TCR beta motif made up of under 10 highly homologous variants appeared to be characteristic.

Quantitative 5'-RACE with molecular barcodes produced the TCR beta libraries. In TCRdb, the 5' RACE reads were re-called with MiXCR into one record per CDR3 protein. The table records 300,000 to 350,000 distinct CDR3 sequences, 11% of them present only once. With 2 bases removed from V and 1 base from J, the gap between germline ends came to 14 bases. The CDR3 sequence is 16 residues long. CDR1 SGHRS and CDR2 YFSETQ come from the germline V gene. Worth noting for this clonotype: The target antigen is unknown.

The sequenced material came from blood, either unsorted or a sorted T cell fraction (not recorded which). The chain links TRBV5-1 to TRBJ2-3, with a possible D match to TRBD2 (6 bases). The origin of this receptor is a female donor with ankylosing spondylitis or in good health (not recorded which). For the CDR3, the DNA is TGCGCCAGCAGCTTTCCGGGACTGGGCGGCACAGATACGCAGTATTTT. It translates to CASSFPGLGGTDTQYF.